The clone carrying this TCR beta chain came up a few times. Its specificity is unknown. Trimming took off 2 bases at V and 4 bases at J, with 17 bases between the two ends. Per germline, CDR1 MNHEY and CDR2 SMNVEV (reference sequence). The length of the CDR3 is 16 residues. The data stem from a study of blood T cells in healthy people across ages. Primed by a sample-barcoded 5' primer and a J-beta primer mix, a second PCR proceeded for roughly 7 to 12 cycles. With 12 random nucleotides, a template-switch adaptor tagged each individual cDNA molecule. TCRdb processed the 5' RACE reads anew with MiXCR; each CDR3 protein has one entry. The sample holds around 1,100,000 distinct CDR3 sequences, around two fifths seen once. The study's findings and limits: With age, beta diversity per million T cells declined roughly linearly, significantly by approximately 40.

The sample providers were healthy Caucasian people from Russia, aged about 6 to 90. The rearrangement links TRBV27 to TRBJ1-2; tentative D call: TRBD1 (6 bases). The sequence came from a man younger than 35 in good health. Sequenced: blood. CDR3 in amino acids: CASSLKTWGAPYGYTF. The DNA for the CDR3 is TGTGCCAGCAGTTTAAAGACTTGGGGGGCTCCCTATGGCTACACCTTC.